This T cell receptor beta chain emerged from a study of T cells in Graves' hyperthyroidism and ophthalmopathy. Findings and caveats of the study: Ophthalmopathy was identified by the model a median about 6.4 months ahead of onset. Ophthalmopathy stood apart from stable hyperthyroidism in a 13 V-J model.

The CDR3 runs 16 residues. V lost 5 bases to trimming and J lost 0 bases, with 11 bases between them. CDR1 LNHNV and CDR2 YYDKDF come from the germline V gene (reference sequence). Many counts were recorded for this clonotype. The antigen is unknown. RNA transcripts gave rise to amplified TCR beta CDR3 regions. The primer set for the first-round RT-PCR of the TCR CDR3 was HTBI. TCRdb processed the multiplex PCR reads anew with MiXCR; each CDR3 protein has one entry. Among about 580,000 distinct CDR3 sequences listed, around 42% were seen once. When ophthalmopathy did not progress within 18 months, Graves' hyperthyroidism was considered stable. Among the patients, aged 18 to 65, hyperthyroidism was newly diagnosed and had lasted under 2 months.

This sequence originates from a woman aged 18-30 years with Graves' hyperthyroidism. The specimen was peripheral blood or thyroid tissue (not recorded which). The genes are TRBV15 and TRBJ2-6, with no clear D. The CDR3 DNA sequence: TGTGCCACCAGCCGACCGTGGGGCTCTGGGGCCAACGTCCTGACTTTC. This translates into CATSRPWGSGANVLTF.